The entry below gives a single T cell receptor beta chain sequence along with its context. Clones were read by immunoSEQ multiplex PCR, and TCRdb kept only the in-frame ones, dropping some. This sample has 210,000 or so clones; approximately 91% occur once, and the top ten carry 1.5% to 2%. The sample belongs to a study of control samples from healthy donors and cancer patients. The germline V gene encodes CDR1 SGDLS and CDR2 YYNGEE. After removal of 4 bases from V and 1 base from J, the junction contained 5 bases not matched to a gene. This CDR3 comprises 15 residues. The chain combines TRBV9 with TRBJ1-5; 7 bases map to TRBD1. This sequence originates from a man in his thirties or forties in good health. Sequencing input: blood. CDR3 residues: CASSNDRESNQPQHF. The CDR3 region has the DNA TGTGCCAGCAGCAATGACAGGGAGAGCAATCAGCCCCAGCATTTT.